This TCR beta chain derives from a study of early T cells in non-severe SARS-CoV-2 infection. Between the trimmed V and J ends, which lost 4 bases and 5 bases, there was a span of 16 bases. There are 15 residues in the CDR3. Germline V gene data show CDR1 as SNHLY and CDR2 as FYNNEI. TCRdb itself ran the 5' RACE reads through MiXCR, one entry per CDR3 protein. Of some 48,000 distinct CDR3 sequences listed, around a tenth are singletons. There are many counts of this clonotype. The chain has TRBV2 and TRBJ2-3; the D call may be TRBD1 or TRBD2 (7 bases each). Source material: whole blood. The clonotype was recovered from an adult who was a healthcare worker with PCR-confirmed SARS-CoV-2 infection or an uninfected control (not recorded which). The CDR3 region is CASSGGTGEGDTQYF. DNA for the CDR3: TGTGCCAGCAGTGGGGGCACAGGGGAGGGAGATACGCAGTATTTT. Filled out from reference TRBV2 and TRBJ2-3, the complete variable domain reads EPEVTQTPSHQVTQMGQEVILRCVPISNHLYFYWYRQILGQKVEFLVSFYNNEISEKSEIFDDQFSVERPDGSNFTLKIRSTKLEDSAMYFCASSGGTGEGDTQYFGPGTRLTVL.